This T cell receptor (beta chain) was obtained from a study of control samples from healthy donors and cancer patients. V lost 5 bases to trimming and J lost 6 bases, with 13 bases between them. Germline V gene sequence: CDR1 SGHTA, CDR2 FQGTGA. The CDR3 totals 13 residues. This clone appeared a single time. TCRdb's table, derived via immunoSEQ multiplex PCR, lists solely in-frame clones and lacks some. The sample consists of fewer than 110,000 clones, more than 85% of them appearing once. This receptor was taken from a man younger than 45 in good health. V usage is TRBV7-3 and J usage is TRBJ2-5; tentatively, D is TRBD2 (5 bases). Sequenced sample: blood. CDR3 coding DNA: TGTGCCAGCAGCCCGCACAGCGGAAAGACCCAGTACTTC. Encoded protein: CASSPHSGKTQYF. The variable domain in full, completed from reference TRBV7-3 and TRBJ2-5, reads GAGVSQTPSNKVTEKGKYVELRCDPISGHTALYWYRQSLGQGPEFLIYFQGTGAADDSGLPNDRFFAVRPEGSVSTLKIQRTERGDSAVYLCASSPHSGKTQYFGPGTRLLVL.